This T cell receptor (beta chain) stems from a study of blood T cell repertoires in COVID-19. In the study overall: Nucleic acid was either cDNA or gDNA, and it came from T cells, B-cell-depleted T cells, or PBMCs.

Clinical histories supplied by participants themselves formed the basis of cohort assignment. V lost 0 bases, J lost 12 bases, and 9 bases lay in between. Germline V gene lookup returns CDR1 LGHDT and CDR2 YNNKEL (reference sequence). This CDR3 spans 12 amino acids. Only in-frame clones appear in the TCRdb table, and some are missing; sequencing was by immunoSEQ multiplex PCR. This sample has a few hundred thousand clones, with 85% to 90% found just once. Source material: PBMCs or T cells enriched from blood (not recorded which). V and J are TRBV3-1 (or the pseudogene TRBV3-2) and TRBJ2-1; possible D gene TRBD2, 5 bases. This sequence originates from a man younger than 35 who had recovered from COVID-19. The CDR3 reads CASSQETRRQFF. The CDR3 bases are TGTGCCAGCAGCCAAGAAACTAGAAGGCAGTTCTTC.